This entry is about one TCR beta chain. The data are from a study of T cell changes during pregnancy in multiple sclerosis. The V gene's germline CDR1 is SGHAT and CDR2 FQNNGV. The CDR3 contains 18 residues. Trimming removed 3 bases from V and 2 bases from J, with 21 bases in between. This table comes from immunoSEQ multiplex PCR, and its TCRdb copy is limited to in-frame clones, with some not included. Among tens of thousands of clones listed, roughly 93% were seen once. The specimen comprised peripheral blood, sampled in the third trimester of pregnancy. The sequence was obtained from a female donor with multiple sclerosis, enrolled in a pregnancy study. J is TRBJ2-3 and V is TRBV11-2, with D possibly TRBD1 on 6 matching bases. The CDR3 DNA sequence: TGTGCCAGCAGCTTGGTTCAACAGGGAGTTTTAATCACAGATACGCAGTATTTT. This gives the protein CASSLVQQGVLITDTQYF.